This T cell receptor (beta chain) came from a study of PD-1 blockade in mismatch repair-deficient tumors (dated by TCRdb to 2016 to 2017). Context from the whole study: Between September 2013 and 2016, the trial enrolled about 93 consecutive patients with 11 to 12 mismatch repair-deficient cancer types, every one of whom had been previously treated and was progressing. Tumor-associated T cell clones in the peripheral blood of patients responding to PD-1 blockade were tracked using deep sequencing of TCR CDR3 regions.

Mismatch repair deficiency in every enrolled patient was established by polymerase chain reaction or immunohistochemistry. Three patients who responded to pembrolizumab therapy underwent TCR sequencing. The phase II trial prospectively tested pembrolizumab PD-1 blockade in advanced mismatch repair-deficient cancers regardless of tissue of origin. Peripheral blood T cell samples were collected serially, before PD-1 blockade began and at several time points afterward. Blood sampling times were reported as weeks after the first pembrolizumab dose. The germline V gene specifies SGHRS as CDR1 and YFSETQ as CDR2. V gives up 4 bases and J gives up 2 bases, and the segment between their germline ends measures 13 bases. From its cysteine to its phenylalanine, the CDR3 spans 14 amino acids. The read is trimmed to its CDR3 DNA, 42 bases read in frame from base 1. Library preparation employed the immunoSEQ multiplex PCR assay. TCRdb took this table from immuneACCESS and kept in-frame rearrangements with V and J called. Such tables lack part of the clones; where checked against another copy, unresolved V genes explain under half of the gap, and the rest is unexplained. This sample comprises under 150,000 clones, almost 90% of them detected only once. The ten largest clones capture roughly 12% of the sample.

As regards this clone: Its antigen is not yet known. The record has no base qualities; no much larger clone is one base away.

On the study overall, not on this receptor specifically: After pembrolizumab, tumor-resident clones, which were often undetectable in blood before treatment, expanded rapidly and then contracted, generally ahead of radiologic responses.

The clonotype was recovered from an adult with mismatch repair-deficient cancer. Here the chain combines TRBV5-1 and TRBJ2-7; the D assignment is uncertain and may be TRBD1 or TRBD2, with 5 bases supporting each. The input for sequencing was peripheral blood, taken 72 weeks after starting pembrolizumab. The CDR3 here reads CASSPPGRPYEQYF. DNA sequence: TGCGCCAGCAGCCCGCCGGGACGCCCCTACGAGCAGTACTTC.